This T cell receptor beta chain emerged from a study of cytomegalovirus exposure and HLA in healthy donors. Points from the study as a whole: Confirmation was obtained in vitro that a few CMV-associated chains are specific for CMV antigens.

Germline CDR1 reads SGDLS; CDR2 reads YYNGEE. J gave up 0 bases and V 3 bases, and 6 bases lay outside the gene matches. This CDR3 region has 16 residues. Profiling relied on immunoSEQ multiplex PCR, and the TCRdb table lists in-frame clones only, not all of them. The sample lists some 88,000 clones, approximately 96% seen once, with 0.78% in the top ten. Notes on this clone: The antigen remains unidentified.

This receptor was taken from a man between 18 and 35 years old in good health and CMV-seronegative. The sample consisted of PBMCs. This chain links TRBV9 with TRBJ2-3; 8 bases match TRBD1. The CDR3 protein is CASSAWDRSSTDTQYF. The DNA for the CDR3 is TGTGCCAGCAGCGCGTGGGACAGGTCTAGCACAGATACGCAGTATTTT.